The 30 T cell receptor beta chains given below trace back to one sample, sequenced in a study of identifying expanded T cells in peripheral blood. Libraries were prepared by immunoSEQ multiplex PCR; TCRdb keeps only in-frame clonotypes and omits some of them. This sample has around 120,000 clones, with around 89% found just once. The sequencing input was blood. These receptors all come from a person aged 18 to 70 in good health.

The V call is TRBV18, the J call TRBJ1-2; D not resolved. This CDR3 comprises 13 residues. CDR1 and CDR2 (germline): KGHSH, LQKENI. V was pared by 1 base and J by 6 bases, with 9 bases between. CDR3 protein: CASSPQGGNGYTF. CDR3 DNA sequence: TGTGCCAGCTCACCACAGGGCGGGAATGGCTACACCTTC.

CDR3 region: CASSRGRAGAYNEQFF. Here the CDR3 DNA reads TGCGCCAGCAGCCGGGGTCGAGCGGGGGCCTACAATGAGCAGTTCTTC. V is TRBV4-3 and J is TRBJ2-1; TRBD2 matches at 8 bases. Trimming at V came to 4 bases and at J to 2 bases, leaving 7 bases not matched to a gene. Germline loops: CDR1 LGHNA, CDR2 YSLEER. The CDR3 extends over 16 amino acids.

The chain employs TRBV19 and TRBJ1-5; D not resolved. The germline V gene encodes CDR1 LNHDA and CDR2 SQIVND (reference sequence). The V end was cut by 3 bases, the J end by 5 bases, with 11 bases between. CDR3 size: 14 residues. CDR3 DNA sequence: TGTGCCAGTAGTATCATAGGGCGGTATCAGCCCCAGCATTTT. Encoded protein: CASSIIGRYQPQHF.

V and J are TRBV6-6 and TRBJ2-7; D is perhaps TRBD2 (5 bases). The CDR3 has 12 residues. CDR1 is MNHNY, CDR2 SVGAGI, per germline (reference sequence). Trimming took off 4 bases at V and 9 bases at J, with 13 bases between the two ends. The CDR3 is CASSSRGNPQYF. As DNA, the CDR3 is TGTGCCAGCAGTTCCCGAGGGAATCCGCAGTACTTC.

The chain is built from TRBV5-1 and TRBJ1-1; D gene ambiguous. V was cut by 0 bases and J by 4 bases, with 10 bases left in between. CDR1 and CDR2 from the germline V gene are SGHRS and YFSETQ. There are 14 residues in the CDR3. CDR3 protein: CASSLGGMGTEAFF. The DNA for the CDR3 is TGCGCCAGCAGCTTGGGGGGTATGGGCACTGAAGCTTTCTTT.

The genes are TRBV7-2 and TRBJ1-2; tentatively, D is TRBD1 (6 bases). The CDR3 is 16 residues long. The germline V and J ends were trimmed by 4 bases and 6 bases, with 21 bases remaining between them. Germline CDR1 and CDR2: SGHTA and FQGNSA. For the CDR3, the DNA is TGTGCCAGCAGCTCCCAGTCCACGGGGGCACGAAATGGCTACACCTTC. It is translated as CASSSQSTGARNGYTF.

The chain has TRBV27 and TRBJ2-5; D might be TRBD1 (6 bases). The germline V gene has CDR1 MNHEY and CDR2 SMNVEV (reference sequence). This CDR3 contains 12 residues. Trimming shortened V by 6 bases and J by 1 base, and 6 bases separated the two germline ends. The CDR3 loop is CASRDSQETQYF. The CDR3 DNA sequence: TGTGCCAGCAGGGACAGCCAAGAGACCCAGTACTTC.

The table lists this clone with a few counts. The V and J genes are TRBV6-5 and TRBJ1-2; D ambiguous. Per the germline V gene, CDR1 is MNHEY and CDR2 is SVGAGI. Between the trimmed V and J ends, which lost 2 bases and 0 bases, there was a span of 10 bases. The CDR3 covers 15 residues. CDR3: CASSYGPTTNYGYTF. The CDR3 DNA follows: TGTGCCAGCAGTTACGGTCCAACGACTAACTATGGCTACACCTTC.

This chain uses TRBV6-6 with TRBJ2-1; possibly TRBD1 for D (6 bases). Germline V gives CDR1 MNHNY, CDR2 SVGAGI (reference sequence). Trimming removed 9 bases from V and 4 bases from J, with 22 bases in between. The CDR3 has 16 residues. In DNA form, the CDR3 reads TGTGCCAGTAATCGGGGCCAGGGGAAAGGATACAATGAGCAGTTCTTC. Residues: CASNRGQGKGYNEQFF.

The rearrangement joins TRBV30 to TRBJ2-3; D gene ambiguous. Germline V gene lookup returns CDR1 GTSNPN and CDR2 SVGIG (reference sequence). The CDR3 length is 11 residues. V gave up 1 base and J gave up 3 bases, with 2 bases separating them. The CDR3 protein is CAWSGTDTQYF. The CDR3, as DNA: TGTGCCTGGAGTGGAACAGATACGCAGTATTTT.

CDR3 amino acids: CASSLRVEASPSYEQYF. The CDR3 nucleotides are TGTGCCAGCAGCTTAAGGGTAGAAGCGTCACCCTCCTACGAGCAGTACTTC. The V and J genes are TRBV11-2 and TRBJ2-7, with unresolved D. The V end lost 2 bases, the J end lost 0 bases, and 17 bases lay between the germline ends. Looked up from germline, CDR1 is SGHAT and CDR2 is FQNNGV. The CDR3 totals 17 residues.

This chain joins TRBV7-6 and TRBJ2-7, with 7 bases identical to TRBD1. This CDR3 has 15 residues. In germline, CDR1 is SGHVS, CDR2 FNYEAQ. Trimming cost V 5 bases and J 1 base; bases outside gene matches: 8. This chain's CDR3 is CASSPIETGSYEQYF. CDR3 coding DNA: TGTGCCAGCAGCCCGATCGAGACAGGGTCCTACGAGCAGTACTTC.

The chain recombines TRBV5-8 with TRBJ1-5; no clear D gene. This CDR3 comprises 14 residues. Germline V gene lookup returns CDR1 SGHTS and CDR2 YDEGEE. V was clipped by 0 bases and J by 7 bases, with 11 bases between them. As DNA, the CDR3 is TGTGCCAGCAGCTTGGTAGAGGGCGGACAGCCCCAGCATTTT. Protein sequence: CASSLVEGGQPQHF.

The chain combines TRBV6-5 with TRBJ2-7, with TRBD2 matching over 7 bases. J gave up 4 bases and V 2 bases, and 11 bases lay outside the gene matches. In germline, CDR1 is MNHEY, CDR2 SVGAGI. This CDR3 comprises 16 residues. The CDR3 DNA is TGTGCCAGCAGTTACAGCCCACTAGCGACATCATACGAGCAGTACTTC. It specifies CASSYSPLATSYEQYF.

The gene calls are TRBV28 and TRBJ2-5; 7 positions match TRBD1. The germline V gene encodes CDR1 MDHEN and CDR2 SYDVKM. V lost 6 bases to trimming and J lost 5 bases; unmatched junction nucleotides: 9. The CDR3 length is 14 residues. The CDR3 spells CASSLTGSFETQYF. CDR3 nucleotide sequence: TGTGCCAGCAGCCTGACAGGGTCTTTCGAGACCCAGTACTTC.

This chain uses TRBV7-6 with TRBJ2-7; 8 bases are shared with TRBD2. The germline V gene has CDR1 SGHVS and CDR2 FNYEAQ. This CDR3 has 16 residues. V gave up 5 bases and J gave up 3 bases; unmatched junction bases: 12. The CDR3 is CASSLEPGGLYYEQYF. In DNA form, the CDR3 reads TGTGCCAGCAGCCTCGAACCGGGGGGGCTTTACTACGAGCAGTACTTC.

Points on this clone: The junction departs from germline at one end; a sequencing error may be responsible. CDR3 coding DNA: TGTGCCAGCAGCTCGGGACTAGCCGATCGGAGGGTCTTC. Translating it yields CASSSGLADRRVF. The chain is built from TRBV7-2 and TRBJ2-1; 9 bases fit TRBD2. Germline V gene lookup returns CDR1 SGHTA and CDR2 FQGNSA. This CDR3 comprises 13 residues. Variable domain in full (rest from reference TRBV7-2 and TRBJ2-1): GAGVSQSPSNKVTEKGKDVELRCDPISGHTALYWYRQSLGQGLEFLIYFQGNSAPDKSGLPSDRFSAERTGGSVSTLTIQRTQQEDSAVYLCASSSGLADRRVFGPGTRLTVL.

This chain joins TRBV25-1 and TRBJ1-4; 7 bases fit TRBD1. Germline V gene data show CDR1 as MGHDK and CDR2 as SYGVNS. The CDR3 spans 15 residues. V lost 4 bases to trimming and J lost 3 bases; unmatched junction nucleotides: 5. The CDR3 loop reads CASSVGTAPNEKLFF. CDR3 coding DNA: TGTGCCAGCAGTGTCGGGACAGCTCCTAATGAAAAACTGTTTTTT.

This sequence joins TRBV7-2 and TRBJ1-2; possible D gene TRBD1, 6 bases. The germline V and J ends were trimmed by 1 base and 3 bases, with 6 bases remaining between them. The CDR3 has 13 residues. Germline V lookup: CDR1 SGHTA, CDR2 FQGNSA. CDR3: CASSLDRDYGYTF. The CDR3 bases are TGTGCCAGCAGCTTAGACAGGGACTATGGCTACACCTTC.

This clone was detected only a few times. The CDR3 spells CASSLGGAGAYNEQFF. DNA of the CDR3: TGTGCCAGCAGCTTAGGAGGGGCAGGGGCCTACAATGAGCAGTTCTTC. The rearrangement joins TRBV7-2 to TRBJ2-1; the D gene is possibly TRBD1 (6 bases). CDR1 and CDR2 from the germline V gene are SGHTA and FQGNSA. Trimming removed 1 base from V and 2 bases from J, with 12 bases in between. This CDR3 has 16 residues.

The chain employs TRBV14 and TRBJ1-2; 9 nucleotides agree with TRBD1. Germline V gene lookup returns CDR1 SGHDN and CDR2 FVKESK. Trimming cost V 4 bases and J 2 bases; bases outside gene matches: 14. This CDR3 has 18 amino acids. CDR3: CASSPSRTGGAWNYGYTF. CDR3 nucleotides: TGTGCCAGCAGCCCAAGTAGAACAGGGGGCGCGTGGAACTATGGCTACACCTTC.

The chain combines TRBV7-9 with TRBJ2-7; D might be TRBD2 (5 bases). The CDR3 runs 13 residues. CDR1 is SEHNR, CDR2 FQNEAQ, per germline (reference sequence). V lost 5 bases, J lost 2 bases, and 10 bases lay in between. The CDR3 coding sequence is TGTGCCAGCAGCCCCGGACTTACCTACGAGCAGTACTTC. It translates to CASSPGLTYEQYF. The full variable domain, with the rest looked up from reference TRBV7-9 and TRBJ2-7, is DTGVSQNPRHKITKRGQNVTFRCDPISEHNRLYWYRQTLGQGPEFLTYFQNEAQLEKSRLLSDRFSAERPKGSFSTLEIQRTEQGDSAMYLCASSPGLTYEQYFGPGTRLTVT.

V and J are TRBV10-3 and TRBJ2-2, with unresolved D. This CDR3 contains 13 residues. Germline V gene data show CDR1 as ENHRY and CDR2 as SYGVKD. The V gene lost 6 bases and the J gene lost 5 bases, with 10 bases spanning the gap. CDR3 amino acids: CAIRKGSTGELFF. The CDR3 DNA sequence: TGTGCCATCAGGAAGGGTTCAACCGGGGAGCTGTTTTTT.

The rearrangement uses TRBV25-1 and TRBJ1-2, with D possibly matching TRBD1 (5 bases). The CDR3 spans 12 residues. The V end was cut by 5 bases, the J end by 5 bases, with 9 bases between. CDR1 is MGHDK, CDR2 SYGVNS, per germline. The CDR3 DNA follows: TGTGCCAGCAGTCACGGGGCATATGGCTACACCTTC. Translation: CASSHGAYGYTF.

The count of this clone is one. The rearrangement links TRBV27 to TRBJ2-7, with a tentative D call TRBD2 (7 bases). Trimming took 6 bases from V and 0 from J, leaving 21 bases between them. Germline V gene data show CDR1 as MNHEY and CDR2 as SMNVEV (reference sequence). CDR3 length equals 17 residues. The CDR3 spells CASRWRGGPRSSYEQYF. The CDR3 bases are TGTGCCAGCAGGTGGAGGGGGGGTCCGAGGAGCTCCTACGAGCAGTACTTC.

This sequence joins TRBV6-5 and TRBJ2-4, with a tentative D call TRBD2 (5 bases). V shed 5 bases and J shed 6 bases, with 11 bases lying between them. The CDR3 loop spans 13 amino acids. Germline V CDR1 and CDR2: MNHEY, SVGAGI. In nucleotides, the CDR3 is TGTGCCAGCAGTCCCCGAGGGAGAAACATTCAGTACTTC. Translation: CASSPRGRNIQYF.

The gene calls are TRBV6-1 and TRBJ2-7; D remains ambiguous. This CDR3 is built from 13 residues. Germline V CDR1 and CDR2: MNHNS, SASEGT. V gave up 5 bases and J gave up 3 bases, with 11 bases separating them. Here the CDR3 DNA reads TGTGCCAGCAGTCTAAAGGTAGTCTACGAGCAGTACTTC. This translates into CASSLKVVYEQYF.

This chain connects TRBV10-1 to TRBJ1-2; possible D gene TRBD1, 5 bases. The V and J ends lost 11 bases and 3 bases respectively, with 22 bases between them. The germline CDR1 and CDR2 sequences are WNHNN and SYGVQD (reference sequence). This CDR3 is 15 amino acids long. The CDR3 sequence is CAPQQGVGFDYGYTF. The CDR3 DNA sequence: TGCGCCCCTCAGCAGGGAGTTGGGTTTGACTATGGCTACACCTTC.

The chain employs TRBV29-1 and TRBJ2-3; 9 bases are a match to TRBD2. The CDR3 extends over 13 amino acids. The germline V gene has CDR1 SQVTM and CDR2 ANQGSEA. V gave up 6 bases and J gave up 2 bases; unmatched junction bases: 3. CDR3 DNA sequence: TGCAGCGTAAGGACTAGCGACACAGATACGCAGTATTTT. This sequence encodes CSVRTSDTDTQYF.

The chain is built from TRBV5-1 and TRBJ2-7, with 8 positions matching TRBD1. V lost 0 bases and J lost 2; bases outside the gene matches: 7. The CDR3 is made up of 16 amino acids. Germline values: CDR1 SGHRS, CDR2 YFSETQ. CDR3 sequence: CASSLAGTGAAYEQYF. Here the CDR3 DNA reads TGCGCCAGCAGCTTGGCCGGGACAGGAGCCGCCTACGAGCAGTACTTC.